The present TCR beta chain was sequenced within a study of blood T cell repertoires in COVID-19. Assignments of participants to cohorts depended upon their own reported clinical history. Clones were read by immunoSEQ multiplex PCR, and TCRdb kept only the in-frame ones, dropping some. The sample yields a few hundred thousand clones, 85% to 90% seen once. Material: PBMCs or T cells enriched from blood (not recorded which). The clonotype comes from a man aged 18 to 30 who had recovered from COVID-19.

CDR3 sequence: CASSYYPKRPYGYTF. DNA of the CDR3: TGTGCCAGCAGTTACTACCCTAAGCGGCCTTATGGCTACACCTTC. The V and J genes are TRBV6-5 and TRBJ1-2; D not certain. This CDR3 contains 15 residues. CDR1 and CDR2 from the germline V gene are MNHEY and SVGAGI. Deletions cut 1 base from V and 5 bases from J, with 14 bases between.